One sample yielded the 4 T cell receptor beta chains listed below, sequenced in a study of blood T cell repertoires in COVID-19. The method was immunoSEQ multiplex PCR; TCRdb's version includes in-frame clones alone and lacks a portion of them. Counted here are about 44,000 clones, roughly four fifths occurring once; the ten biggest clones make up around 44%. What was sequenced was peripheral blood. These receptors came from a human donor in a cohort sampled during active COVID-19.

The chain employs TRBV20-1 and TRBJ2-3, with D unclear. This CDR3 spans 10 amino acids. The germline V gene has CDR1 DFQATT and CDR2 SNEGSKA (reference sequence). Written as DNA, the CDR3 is TGCAGCCCCGCGAGGGATACGCAGTATTTT. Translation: CSPARDTQYF.

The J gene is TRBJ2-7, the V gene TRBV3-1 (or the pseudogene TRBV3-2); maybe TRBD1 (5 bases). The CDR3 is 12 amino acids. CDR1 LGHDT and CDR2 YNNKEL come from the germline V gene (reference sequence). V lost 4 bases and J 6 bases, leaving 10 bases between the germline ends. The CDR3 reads CASSLDRIEQYF. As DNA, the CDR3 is TGTGCCAGCAGCCTCGACAGAATCGAGCAGTACTTC.

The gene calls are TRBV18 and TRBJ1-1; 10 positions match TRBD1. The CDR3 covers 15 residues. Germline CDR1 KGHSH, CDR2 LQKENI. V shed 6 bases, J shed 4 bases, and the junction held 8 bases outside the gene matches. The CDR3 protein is CASSPGTGVSTEAFF. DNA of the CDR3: TGTGCCAGCTCGCCCGGGACAGGGGTAAGCACTGAAGCTTTCTTT.

This chain's CDR3 is CASSEARGGNTIYF. CDR3 bases: TGTGCCAGCAGTGAAGCGAGAGGAGGAAACACCATATATTTT. This rearrangement joins TRBV6-1 to TRBJ1-3; D not resolved. The germline CDR1 and CDR2 sequences are MNHNS and SASEGT. The CDR3 runs to 14 residues. The V end lost 0 bases, the J end lost 4 bases, and 7 bases lay between the germline ends.